These 7 T cell receptor beta chains were sequenced from one sample in a study of T cell responses to AZD1222 COVID-19 vaccine. The table came from immunoSEQ multiplex PCR; TCRdb's copy has only in-frame clones and leaves some out. The repertoire holds around 150,000 clones, with more than 85% as singletons. The sequenced sample was peripheral blood, obtained 28 days after the second AZD1222 dose. The source of these receptors is an adult who received the AZD1222 COVID-19 vaccine.

The chain carries TRBV28 and TRBJ2-3, with 7 bases aligning to TRBD2. V lost 7 bases to trimming and J lost 4 bases; unmatched junction nucleotides: 8. The CDR3 is made up of 14 amino acids. Germline assignment: CDR1 MDHEN and CDR2 SYDVKM. The CDR3 sequence is CASIRGSMADTQYF. The CDR3 nucleotides are TGTGCCAGCATTCGCGGGAGCATGGCAGATACGCAGTATTTT.

This chain links TRBV5-3 with TRBJ1-4; D is ambiguous. TRBV5-3 is an open reading frame, and its role is uncertain. The CDR3 consists of 14 residues. Trimming took 7 bases from V and 8 from J, leaving 18 bases between them. For the CDR3, the DNA is TGTGCCAGAGAGGTTCGAGCGACCCGGGAAAAACTGTTTTTT. Translating it yields CAREVRATREKLFF.

The J gene is TRBJ2-7, the V gene TRBV6-2 or TRBV6-3, with 7 nucleotides matching TRBD1. This CDR3 region has 16 residues. V lost 2 bases to trimming and J lost 0 bases; unmatched junction nucleotides: 7. Looked up from germline, CDR1 is MNHEY and CDR2 is SVGEGT. CDR3 loop: CASSYPWDRSSYEQYF. CDR3 DNA sequence: TGTGCCAGCAGTTACCCGTGGGACAGAAGCTCCTACGAGCAGTACTTC.

Notes on this clone: Compared with germline, one end of the junction differs, possibly owing to a read error. This chain links TRBV7-9 with TRBJ1-4; D is undetermined. The length of the CDR3 is 11 residues. From germline, CDR1 is SEHNR and CDR2 FQNEAQ (reference sequence). The CDR3 DNA reads TGTGCCAGCAGCTCCGGACGGGTCAAGATTTTT. Its translation: CASSSGRVKIF.

The chain employs TRBV6-5 and TRBJ2-1; TRBD1 or TRBD2 may be the D gene (6 bases each). The germline CDR1 and CDR2 sequences are MNHEY and SVGAGI. The CDR3 is 16 residues long. Trimming cost V 0 bases and J 8 bases, with 17 bases left between them. The CDR3 DNA reads as TGTGCCAGCAGTTACTCGAGATGGGGGGCCCAGTATGAGCAGTTCTTC. This encodes CASSYSRWGAQYEQFF.

A single count supports this clone. The gene calls are TRBV5-6 and TRBJ1-4, with D uncertain. Trimming shortened V by 2 bases and J by 3 bases, and 8 bases separated the two germline ends. In germline, CDR1 is SGHDT, CDR2 YYEEEE. The CDR3 totals 14 residues. The CDR3 coding sequence is TGTGCCAGCAGCTTAGGAGGGCCTAATGAAAAACTGTTTTTT. Amino acids: CASSLGGPNEKLFF. Based on the CDR3 plus reference TRBV5-6 and TRBJ1-4, the full variable domain is DAGVTQSPTHLIKTRGQQVTLRCSPKSGHDTVSWYQQALGQGPQFIFQYYEEEERQRGNFPDRFSGHQFPNYSSELNVNALLLGDSALYLCASSLGGPNEKLFFGSGTQLSVL.

The chain uses TRBV24-1 and TRBJ2-2; D perhaps matches TRBD1 (5 bases). This CDR3 has 13 residues. CDR1 and CDR2 from the germline V gene are KGHDR and SFDVKD. V was trimmed by 8 bases and J by 7 bases, leaving 13 bases between them. CDR3: CATKLGVVGELFF. CDR3 DNA sequence: TGTGCCACCAAGTTAGGGGTCGTCGGGGAGCTGTTTTTT.